These T cell receptor beta chains were read from a single sample in a study of OX40 agonist ivuxolimab in advanced cancers. The protocol was immunoSEQ multiplex PCR, while the TCRdb copy is restricted to in-frame clones and leaves out a portion. This table has 75,000 to 95,000 clones, approximately 87% appearing once. The sample consisted of CD4+ or CD8+ T cells sorted from blood, taken in a trial of the OX40 agonist ivuxolimab. These receptors were taken from an adult with an advanced solid tumor such as melanoma, head and neck, liver or kidney cancer. CDR3s include the opening cysteine and the closing phenylalanine or tryptophan. Each record gives: D gene, J gene, V gene, clone size, CDR3 length, CDR3 DNA, CDR3 protein. D genes are given only for firm matches. Part of the rows lack a size; the others show once, few, many or a class for expanded clones.

D gene: TRBD1
J gene: TRBJ2-5
V gene: TRBV11-3
clone size: .
CDR3 length: 13
CDR3 DNA: TGTGCCAGCAGCTTGACAGGGATGGAGACCCAGTACTTC
CDR3 protein: CASSLTGMETQYF

D gene: .
J gene: TRBJ2-7
V gene: TRBV19
clone size: .
CDR3 length: 13
CDR3 DNA: TGTGCCAGTAGTATAGGTGGGGGCTACGAGCAGTACTTC
CDR3 protein: CASSIGGGYEQYF

D gene: .
J gene: TRBJ2-5
V gene: TRBV5-1
clone size: .
CDR3 length: 13
CDR3 DNA: TGCGCCAGCAGCTTGGGTCGCGTGGCGGCCCAGTACTTC
CDR3 protein: CASSLGRVAAQYF

D gene: .
J gene: TRBJ1-5
V gene: TRBV10-2
clone size: .
CDR3 length: 15
CDR3 DNA: TGCGCCAGCAGTGACAGGGATCGGAGCAATCAGCCCCAGCATTTT
CDR3 protein: CASSDRDRSNQPQHF

D gene: .
J gene: TRBJ1-5
V gene: TRBV28
clone size: .
CDR3 length: 14
CDR3 DNA: TGTGCCGGTTTAGACGTAGATAGCAATCAGCCCCAGCATTTT
CDR3 protein: CAGLDVDSNQPQHF

D gene: .
J gene: TRBJ1-3
V gene: TRBV27
clone size: .
CDR3 length: 13
CDR3 DNA: TGTGCCAGCAGTTTGCGGGAAGGGAACACCATATATTTT
CDR3 protein: CASSLREGNTIYF

D gene: TRBD2
J gene: TRBJ2-1
V gene: TRBV28
clone size: .
CDR3 length: 20
CDR3 DNA: TGTGCCAGCAGTTTAATTCAGGCGGTAAAGACTAGCGGGCCCGGGGATGAGCAGTTCTTC
CDR3 protein: CASSLIQAVKTSGPGDEQFF

D gene: .
J gene: TRBJ1-5
V gene: TRBV30
clone size: .
CDR3 length: 13
CDR3 DNA: TGTGCCTGGAGTAACGGGGGGGATCAGCCCCAGCATTTT
CDR3 protein: CAWSNGGDQPQHF

D gene: .
J gene: TRBJ1-3
V gene: TRBV9
clone size: .
CDR3 length: 17
CDR3 DNA: TGTGCCAGCAGCGAGGCGGGGACAACGATTTCTGGAAACACCATATATTTT
CDR3 protein: CASSEAGTTISGNTIYF

D gene: .
J gene: TRBJ2-1
V gene: TRBV11-2
clone size: .
CDR3 length: 13
CDR3 DNA: TGTGCCAGCAGCTTGGGAGAAGCGACGAAGCAGTTCTTC
CDR3 protein: CASSLGEATKQFF

D gene: TRBD2
J gene: TRBJ2-1
V gene: TRBV18
clone size: .
CDR3 length: 15
CDR3 DNA: TGTGCCAGCTCACCAGTCGGACTAGCAGGGAATGAGCAGTTCTTC
CDR3 protein: CASSPVGLAGNEQFF

D gene: TRBD1
J gene: TRBJ2-1
V gene: TRBV19
clone size: .
CDR3 length: 13
CDR3 DNA: TGTGCCAGTAACCCGGACAGGGACGCTGAGCAGTTCTTC
CDR3 protein: CASNPDRDAEQFF

D gene: TRBD1
J gene: TRBJ1-1
V gene: TRBV28
clone size: few
CDR3 length: 15
CDR3 DNA: TGTGCCAGCAGTCTCCCGACAGGGGGTAGTACTGAAGCTTTCTTT
CDR3 protein: CASSLPTGGSTEAFF

D gene: .
J gene: TRBJ1-1
V gene: TRBV2
clone size: few
CDR3 length: 14
CDR3 DNA: TGTGCCAGCAGGGAATCCCGGGGGAACACTGAAGCTTTCTTT
CDR3 protein: CASRESRGNTEAFF

D gene: .
J gene: TRBJ2-3
V gene: TRBV10-1
clone size: once
CDR3 length: 14
CDR3 DNA: TGCGCCAGCAGTGGCTTAGGCTACACAGATACGCAGTATTTT
CDR3 protein: CASSGLGYTDTQYF

D gene: TRBD2
J gene: TRBJ2-1
V gene: TRBV13
clone size: .
CDR3 length: 15
CDR3 DNA: TGTGCCAGCAGCTTAAGACTAGCGGGAGTTGATGAGCAGTTCTTC
CDR3 protein: CASSLRLAGVDEQFF

D gene: .
J gene: TRBJ2-1
V gene: TRBV7-8
clone size: .
CDR3 length: 14
CDR3 DNA: TGTGCCAGCAGCAGAGACGACTTCTACAATGAGCAGTTCTTC
CDR3 protein: CASSRDDFYNEQFF

D gene: TRBD2
J gene: TRBJ2-1
V gene: TRBV5-8
clone size: few
CDR3 length: 17
CDR3 DNA: TGTGCCAGCAGCTTGGCAGGGCCTAGCGGCCCCGGAGGGGAGCAGTTCTTC
CDR3 protein: CASSLAGPSGPGGEQFF

D gene: TRBD1
J gene: TRBJ2-1
V gene: TRBV7-2
clone size: .
CDR3 length: 15
CDR3 DNA: TGTGCCAGCAGCCTAAGGACAGGGTGGCGGAATGAGCAGTTCTTC
CDR3 protein: CASSLRTGWRNEQFF

D gene: .
J gene: TRBJ2-3
V gene: TRBV29-1
clone size: .
CDR3 length: 14
CDR3 DNA: TGCAGCGTTCGCGGCGGTTCTTTCACAGATACGCAGTATTTT
CDR3 protein: CSVRGGSFTDTQYF

D gene: .
J gene: TRBJ2-6
V gene: TRBV29-1
clone size: .
CDR3 length: 15
CDR3 DNA: TGCAGCGTGGGGCCCGGCAGCTCTGGGGCCAACGTCCTGACTTTC
CDR3 protein: CSVGPGSSGANVLTF

D gene: .
J gene: TRBJ1-1
V gene: TRBV10-1
clone size: .
CDR3 length: 12
CDR3 DNA: TGCGCCAGCAGTGAAGGCAACACTGAAGCTTTCTTT
CDR3 protein: CASSEGNTEAFF

D gene: .
J gene: TRBJ1-1
V gene: TRBV19
clone size: .
CDR3 length: 16
CDR3 DNA: TGTGCCAGTAGTATTGGGACAACGGCGCCTGGGACTGAAGCTTTCTTT
CDR3 protein: CASSIGTTAPGTEAFF

D gene: TRBD1
J gene: TRBJ2-7
V gene: TRBV5-1
clone size: .
CDR3 length: 15
CDR3 DNA: TGCGCCAGCAGCTTGGACGGACAGGGTCCCTACGAGCAGTACTTC
CDR3 protein: CASSLDGQGPYEQYF

D gene: .
J gene: TRBJ1-1
V gene: TRBV5-1
clone size: .
CDR3 length: 13
CDR3 DNA: TGCGCCAGCAGTACCTCCATGAACACTGAAGCTTTCTTT
CDR3 protein: CASSTSMNTEAFF

D gene: .
J gene: TRBJ2-7
V gene: TRBV5-4
clone size: once
CDR3 length: 15
CDR3 DNA: TGTGCCAGCAGCTTGGATCCAGGGGCAATCTACGAGCAGTACTTC
CDR3 protein: CASSLDPGAIYEQYF

D gene: .
J gene: TRBJ2-1
V gene: TRBV28
clone size: .
CDR3 length: 13
CDR3 DNA: TGTGCCGGTACTAGCGACAGGAGGAATGAGCAGTTCTTC
CDR3 protein: CAGTSDRRNEQFF

D gene: .
J gene: TRBJ1-5
V gene: TRBV19
clone size: .
CDR3 length: 13
CDR3 DNA: TGTGCCAGTCAGTTCGACAGCAATCAGCCCCAGCATTTT
CDR3 protein: CASQFDSNQPQHF

D gene: TRBD2
J gene: TRBJ2-1
V gene: TRBV5-1
clone size: .
CDR3 length: 19
CDR3 DNA: TGCGCCAGCAGCCCCCTTGGTAGTAGCGGGATAAGCTCCTACAATGAGCAGTTCTTC
CDR3 protein: CASSPLGSSGISSYNEQFF

D gene: TRBD2
J gene: TRBJ2-1
V gene: TRBV6-5
clone size: .
CDR3 length: 14
CDR3 DNA: TGTGCCAGCAGTGGGACTAGCGGGAGTAATGAGCAGTTCTTC
CDR3 protein: CASSGTSGSNEQFF

D gene: .
J gene: TRBJ2-2
V gene: TRBV7-6
clone size: few
CDR3 length: 16
CDR3 DNA: TGTGCCAGCAGCTCGCTGGGACCCATGAATCCCGGGGAGCTGTTTTTT
CDR3 protein: CASSSLGPMNPGELFF

D gene: .
J gene: TRBJ1-1
V gene: TRBV27
clone size: .
CDR3 length: 16
CDR3 DNA: TGTGCCAGCAGTTTTTTGACGGCCCCGGGGAACACTGAAGCTTTCTTT
CDR3 protein: CASSFLTAPGNTEAFF

D gene: .
J gene: TRBJ2-6
V gene: TRBV7-8
clone size: .
CDR3 length: 15
CDR3 DNA: TGTGCCAGCAGCCCTCTGGGGCCCGGGGCCAACGTCCTGACTTTC
CDR3 protein: CASSPLGPGANVLTF

D gene: .
J gene: TRBJ2-1
V gene: TRBV7-8
clone size: .
CDR3 length: 14
CDR3 DNA: TGTGCCAGCAGCTTCAACGGGGCATACAATGAGCAGTTCTTC
CDR3 protein: CASSFNGAYNEQFF

D gene: TRBD1
J gene: TRBJ2-5
V gene: TRBV2
clone size: .
CDR3 length: 19
CDR3 DNA: TGTGCCAGCAGTGAAATGGGACCCATTACAGGGGATCCCCGGGAGACCCAGTACTTC
CDR3 protein: CASSEMGPITGDPRETQYF

D gene: .
J gene: TRBJ2-1
V gene: TRBV19
clone size: .
CDR3 length: 14
CDR3 DNA: TGTGCCAGTAGCCCGACAGGCAGCTACAATGAGCAGTTCTTC
CDR3 protein: CASSPTGSYNEQFF

D gene: TRBD1
J gene: TRBJ2-5
V gene: TRBV15
clone size: once
CDR3 length: 15
CDR3 DNA: TGTGCCACCAGAGATGGGGGCAGGGGGCAAGAGACCCAGTACTTC
CDR3 protein: CATRDGGRGQETQYF

D gene: .
J gene: TRBJ1-5
V gene: TRBV7-2
clone size: .
CDR3 length: 15
CDR3 DNA: TGTGCCAGCAGCAGCTCACAGGGTTTCAATCAGCCCCAGCATTTT
CDR3 protein: CASSSSQGFNQPQHF

D gene: .
J gene: TRBJ2-3
V gene: TRBV7-2
clone size: once
CDR3 length: 13
CDR3 DNA: TGTGCCAGCAGCTTAGCGACTGAAAATCCGCAGTATTTT
CDR3 protein: CASSLATENPQYF

D gene: .
J gene: TRBJ1-2
V gene: TRBV7-2
clone size: .
CDR3 length: 14
CDR3 DNA: TGTGCCAGCAGCCCGAGGCCAGGGCCCTATGGCTACACCTTC
CDR3 protein: CASSPRPGPYGYTF

D gene: .
J gene: TRBJ1-1
V gene: TRBV7-9
clone size: once
CDR3 length: 13
CDR3 DNA: TGTGCCAGCAGCTCGGGACAGAACACTGAAGCTTTCTTT
CDR3 protein: CASSSGQNTEAFF

D gene: TRBD2
J gene: TRBJ2-3
V gene: TRBV7-6
clone size: .
CDR3 length: 16
CDR3 DNA: TGTGCCAGCAGCCGGGGGGGTAGCGGGAGGACAGATACGCAGTATTTT
CDR3 protein: CASSRGGSGRTDTQYF

D gene: .
J gene: TRBJ2-6
V gene: TRBV29-1
clone size: once
CDR3 length: 17
CDR3 DNA: TGCAGCGTCCTCGCGCGACAGGTCTCCTCTGGGGCCAACGTCCTGACTTTC
CDR3 protein: CSVLARQVSSGANVLTF

D gene: .
J gene: TRBJ1-2
V gene: TRBV30
clone size: .
CDR3 length: 12
CDR3 DNA: TGTGCCTGGAGTGGGACGGAGTATGGCTACACCTTC
CDR3 protein: CAWSGTEYGYTF

D gene: TRBD1
J gene: TRBJ2-5
V gene: TRBV6-5
clone size: .
CDR3 length: 11
CDR3 DNA: TGTGCCAGCAGTTCCCCAGGGGGCCAGTACTTC
CDR3 protein: CASSSPGGQYF

D gene: TRBD1
J gene: TRBJ1-4
V gene: TRBV14
clone size: .
CDR3 length: 13
CDR3 DNA: TGTGCCGGCAAGGAGACAGGGAAGGAAAAACTGTTTTTT
CDR3 protein: CAGKETGKEKLFF

D gene: TRBD2
J gene: TRBJ2-7
V gene: TRBV27
clone size: .
CDR3 length: 16
CDR3 DNA: TGTGCCAGCAGATACTTACTAGCGGGGCTCGGGTACGAGCAGTACTTC
CDR3 protein: CASRYLLAGLGYEQYF

D gene: TRBD1
J gene: TRBJ2-2
V gene: TRBV7-9
clone size: .
CDR3 length: 15
CDR3 DNA: TGTGCCAGCACAACAGGGGGCGCGAGCACCGGGGAGCTGTTTTTT
CDR3 protein: CASTTGGASTGELFF

D gene: .
J gene: TRBJ1-2
V gene: TRBV11-2
clone size: .
CDR3 length: 16
CDR3 DNA: TGTGCCAGCAGCTTGGAGGCCTCGGGCAGGATACATGGCTACACCTTC
CDR3 protein: CASSLEASGRIHGYTF

D gene: TRBD2
J gene: TRBJ2-3
V gene: TRBV6-5
clone size: few
CDR3 length: 16
CDR3 DNA: TGTGCCAGCAGTTACTCGGCGGGAGGGTTCACAGATACGCAGTATTTT
CDR3 protein: CASSYSAGGFTDTQYF

D gene: .
J gene: TRBJ1-5
V gene: TRBV7-9
clone size: .
CDR3 length: 13
CDR3 DNA: TGTGCCAGCAGCTTTTACGAGAGGCAGCCCCAGCATTTT
CDR3 protein: CASSFYERQPQHF

D gene: .
J gene: TRBJ2-3
V gene: TRBV29-1
clone size: .
CDR3 length: 12
CDR3 DNA: TGCAGCGTTGCGGCTAACACAGATACGCAGTATTTT
CDR3 protein: CSVAANTDTQYF

D gene: .
J gene: TRBJ2-2
V gene: TRBV4-3
clone size: .
CDR3 length: 16
CDR3 DNA: TGCGCCAGCAGCCAAGAATCGGCGGGGTACACCGGGGAGCTGTTTTTT
CDR3 protein: CASSQESAGYTGELFF